The rows below give T cell receptor beta chains drawn from one sample of a study of blood T cells in healthy people across ages. A single record per CDR3 protein comes from TCRdb applying MiXCR to the 5' RACE reads. The sample includes 910,000 or so distinct CDR3 sequences, about 51% of them seen just once. Sequenced sample: blood. The source of these receptors is a woman aged 55-70 years in good health. Each CDR3 is given with its conserved first and last residue. D genes are given only for firm matches. Size is omitted from some rows. Given values are once, few, many or a class for expanded clones.

TRBV28	16	NA	TRBJ2-2	NA	TGTGCCACCTCAGAACAGGCAGGAACGAACACCGGGGAGCTGTTTTTT	CATSEQAGTNTGELFF
TRBV9	16	NA	TRBJ2-1	few	TGTGCCAGCAGCTCCAGATACACGAGCTCCTACAATGAGCAGTTCTTC	CASSSRYTSSYNEQFF
TRBV29-1	16	TRBD2	TRBJ2-3	few	TGCAGCGTTCTTAGCGGGAGGTGGTCCGGCTCGGATACGCAGTATTTT	CSVLSGRWSGSDTQYF
TRBV4-1	15	NA	TRBJ1-4	few	TGCGCCAGCAGCCAAGTTGCCAGAGCTGAGGAAAAACTGTTTTTT	CASSQVARAEEKLFF
TRBV27	14	NA	TRBJ2-5	NA	TGTGCCAGCAGTTTATCGATCAGGGCCGGGACCCAGTACTTC	CASSLSIRAGTQYF
TRBV12-5	12	NA	TRBJ2-2	few	TGTGCTAGTGGTCAGAACACCGGGGAGCTGTTTTTT	CASGQNTGELFF
TRBV20-1	16	TRBD1	TRBJ1-5	few	TGCAGTGCTAGATCTGCTGACAGGGTCGGGGATCAGCCCCAGCATTTT	CSARSADRVGDQPQHF
TRBV6-2/TRBV6-3	14	NA	TRBJ1-6	NA	TGTGCCAGCAGTTCGGAGGCCTATAATTCACCCCTCCACTTT	CASSSEAYNSPLHF
TRBV14	15	NA	TRBJ2-3	NA	TGTGCCAGCAGCCAACAAAGGGGCTCTGGGGGTACGCAGTATTTT	CASSQQRGSGGTQYF
TRBV12-3/TRBV12-4	11	NA	TRBJ1-1	NA	TGTGCCAGCGGGAGGGGTACTGAAGCTTTCTTT	CASGRGTEAFF
TRBV6-1	12	NA	TRBJ2-5	NA	TGTGCCAGCAGGGGGACCTACGAGACCCAGTACTTC	CASRGTYETQYF
TRBV29-1	9	NA	TRBJ1-2	NA	TGCAGCGTAATAGATGGCTACACCTTC	CSVIDGYTF
TRBV10-3	14	NA	TRBJ2-3	NA	TGTGCCATCAGTAACAGGGTTCCCACAGATACGCAGTATTTT	CAISNRVPTDTQYF
TRBV15	13	NA	TRBJ2-7	NA	TGTGCCACCAGCAGAAATACCAAGGACCGGGCGTACTTC	CATSRNTKDRAYF
TRBV11-2	12	NA	TRBJ1-2	NA	TGTGTCAGCAGCTTAGTCACGTCTAGCTACACCTTC	CVSSLVTSSYTF
TRBV5-1	19	TRBD1	TRBJ2-5	NA	TGCGCCAGCAGCTTGGATTCGCGACAGGGAGTCATGTACCAAGAGACCCAGTACTTC	CASSLDSRQGVMYQETQYF
TRBV29-1	15	TRBD1	TRBJ2-7	few	TGCAGCGTTGCAACGACAGGGAAAGGAGCCTACGAGCAGTACTTC	CSVATTGKGAYEQYF
TRBV6-2/TRBV6-3	17	NA	TRBJ2-1	NA	TGTGCCAGCAGTTACCCCAGCCAACCGAGCTCCTACAATGAGCAGTTCTTC	CASSYPSQPSSYNEQFF
TRBV9	16	NA	TRBJ2-3	few	TGTGCCAGCAGCGTAGCGGGGACAATCAGCACAGATACGCAGTATTTT	CASSVAGTISTDTQYF
TRBV12-3/TRBV12-4	14	TRBD1	TRBJ1-2	NA	TGTGCCAGCAGGTTAAGGGCAGGGGGTCGGGGCTACACCTTC	CASRLRAGGRGYTF
TRBV18	14	NA	TRBJ2-3	NA	TGTGCCAGCTCACCACCGTCCAGCGCTGATACGCAGTATTTT	CASSPPSSADTQYF
TRBV20-1	12	NA	TRBJ2-7	once	TGCAGTGGGACTTTCTTATCCTACGAGCAGTACTTC	CSGTFLSYEQYF
TRBV29-1	12	TRBD2	TRBJ2-1	NA	TGCAGCGGCGGCGGGAGGTACAATGAGCAGTTCTTC	CSGGGRYNEQFF
TRBV7-9	15	NA	TRBJ2-6	few	TGTGCCAGCAGCTCACCTTACTCTGGGGCCAACGTCCTGACTTTC	CASSSPYSGANVLTF
TRBV27	15	TRBD1	TRBJ1-5	NA	TGTGCCAGCAGTCTAGGGACAGGGGGAGGTCTGCCCCAGCATTTT	CASSLGTGGGLPQHF